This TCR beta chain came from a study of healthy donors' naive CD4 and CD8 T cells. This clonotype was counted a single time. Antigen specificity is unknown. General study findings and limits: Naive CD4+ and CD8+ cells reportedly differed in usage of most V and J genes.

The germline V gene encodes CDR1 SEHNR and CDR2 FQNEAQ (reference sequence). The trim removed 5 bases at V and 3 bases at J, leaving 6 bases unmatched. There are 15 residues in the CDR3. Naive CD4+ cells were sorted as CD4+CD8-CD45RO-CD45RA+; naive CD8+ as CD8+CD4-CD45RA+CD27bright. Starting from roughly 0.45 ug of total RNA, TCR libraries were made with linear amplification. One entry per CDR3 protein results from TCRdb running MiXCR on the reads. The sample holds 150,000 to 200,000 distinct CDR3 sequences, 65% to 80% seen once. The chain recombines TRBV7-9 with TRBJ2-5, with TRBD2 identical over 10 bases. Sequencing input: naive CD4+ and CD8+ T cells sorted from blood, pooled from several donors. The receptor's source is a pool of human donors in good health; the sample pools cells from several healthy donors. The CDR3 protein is CASSHGLAEKETQYF. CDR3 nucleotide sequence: TGTGCCAGCAGCCACGGACTAGCGGAAAAAGAGACCCAGTACTTC.